This paragraph covers one TCR beta chain sequence. At one end the junction does not follow the germline gene, possibly because of a read error. A second PCR, run for about 7 to 11 cycles, used a sample-barcoded 5' primer plus a J-beta primer mix. TCRdb re-called the 5' RACE reads with MiXCR, one entry per CDR3 protein. The repertoire holds some 920,000 distinct CDR3 sequences, approximately 50% seen once, with 20% to 25% in the top ten. The sample is drawn from a study of blood T cells in healthy people across ages. The V gene's germline CDR1 is KGHSH and CDR2 LQKENI. The CDR3 covers 13 residues. The receptor's source is a woman in her fifties or sixties in good health. V usage is TRBV18 and J usage is TRBJ2-4; D remains unclear. The J call may be wrong; the DNA end is better matched by TRBJ2-7. Material: blood. The CDR3 DNA sequence: TGTGCCGGCTCACCTTCAGGACGATACGAGCAGTACTTC. Its protein is CAGSPSGRYEQYF.